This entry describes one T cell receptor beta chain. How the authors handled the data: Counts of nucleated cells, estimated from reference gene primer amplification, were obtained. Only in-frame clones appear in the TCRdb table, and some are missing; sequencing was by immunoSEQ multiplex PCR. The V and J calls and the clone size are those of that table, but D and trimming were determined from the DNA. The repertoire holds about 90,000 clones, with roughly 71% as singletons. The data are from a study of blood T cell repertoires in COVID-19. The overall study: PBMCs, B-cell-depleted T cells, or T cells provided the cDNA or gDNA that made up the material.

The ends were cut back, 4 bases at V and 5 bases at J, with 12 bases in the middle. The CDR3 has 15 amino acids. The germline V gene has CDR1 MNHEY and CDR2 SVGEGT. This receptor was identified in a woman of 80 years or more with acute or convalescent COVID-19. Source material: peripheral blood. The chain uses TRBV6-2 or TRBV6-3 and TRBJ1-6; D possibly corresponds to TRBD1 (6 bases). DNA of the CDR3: TGTGCCAGCAGTTTCGTTCGGACAGATAATTCACCCCTCCACTTT. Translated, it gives CASSFVRTDNSPLHF.